The clone carrying this T cell receptor (beta chain) was counted at least ten times. Its antigen remains unidentified. This CDR3 comprises 14 residues. The germline CDR1 and CDR2 sequences are MNHEY and SVGEGT. V lost 5 bases to trimming and J lost 2 bases, with 10 bases between them. The record originates from a study of CD8 T cells in ankylosing spondylitis. Study-wide results and caveats: Disease-linked clones proved CD8+ and comparatively uncommon in peripheral blood. Blood of patients with ankylosing spondylitis appeared to be characterized by a TCR beta motif of several highly homologous variants. Reported data indicate significant enrichment of disease-linked clones within matched ankylosing spondylitis synovial fluid.

Quantitative 5'-RACE with molecular barcodes was used to make the TCR beta libraries. TCRdb analysed the 5' RACE reads with MiXCR anew, one entry per CDR3 protein. The data hold 250,000 to 400,000 distinct CDR3 sequences, with more than 9% observed a single time. This rearrangement joins TRBV6-2 or TRBV6-3 to TRBJ1-5; D is unresolved. This receptor was obtained from a female donor with ankylosing spondylitis or in good health (not recorded which). Source material: blood, either unsorted or a sorted T cell fraction (not recorded which). The CDR3 region is CASSGPARNQPQHF. CDR3 in DNA: TGTGCCAGCAGTGGACCGGCACGCAATCAGCCCCAGCATTTT.